A single sample is the source of the 13 T cell receptor beta chains below, sequenced in a study of T cells in Graves' hyperthyroidism and ophthalmopathy. Authors of the study amplified TCR beta CDR3 regions from RNA transcripts. In the first-round RT-PCR of the TCR CDR3, the HTBI primer set was used. TCRdb independently ran MiXCR on the multiplex PCR reads; one entry per CDR3 protein. The table has roughly 180,000 distinct CDR3 sequences, 8% to 9.5% seen once. The specimen sequenced was blood. All receptors derive from a woman under 30 with Graves' hyperthyroidism that later progressed to Graves' ophthalmopathy.

There are many counts of this clonotype. The gene calls are TRBV6-1 and TRBJ2-1; D is unclear. The CDR3 length is 14 residues. Germline loops: CDR1 MNHNS, CDR2 SASEGT. V was cut by 6 bases and J by 4 bases, with 13 bases left in between. The CDR3, as DNA: TGTGCCAGCAGCCTTGGAAACCTTTACAATGAGCAGTTCTTC. It codes for CASSLGNLYNEQFF.

There are a few counts of this clonotype. The chain combines TRBV13 with TRBJ1-6; D unclear. The CDR3 covers 14 residues. Germline CDR1 is PRHDT and CDR2 is FYEKMQ (reference sequence). Trimming shortened V by 0 bases and J by 5 bases, and 5 bases separated the two germline ends. The CDR3 DNA is TGTGCCAGCAGCTTAGGGCAACATAATTCACCCCTCCACTTT. This gives the protein CASSLGQHNSPLHF.

This clonotype appeared many times. The chain joins TRBV20-1 to TRBJ1-2; D remains ambiguous. The CDR3 covers 14 residues. Looked up from germline, CDR1 is DFQATT and CDR2 is SNEGSKA (reference sequence). V lost 6 bases and J lost 4, with 18 bases in between. The DNA of the CDR3 is TGCAGTGCGAGGAGGGCGGATTTGGGCTATGGCTACACCTTC. Translating it yields CSARRADLGYGYTF.

This clonotype has more than one count but fewer than ten. J is TRBJ2-2 and V is TRBV6-1; TRBD1 might be the D (7 bases). CDR1 MNHNS and CDR2 SASEGT come from the germline V gene. There are 14 residues in the CDR3. V lost 6 bases, J lost 5 bases, and 13 bases lay in between. This CDR3 reads CASSRDSGTGELFF. The CDR3 DNA reads as TGTGCCAGCAGCCGGGACAGCGGGACCGGGGAGCTGTTTTTT.

V gene TRBV10-2 combines with J gene TRBJ2-2, with D tentatively TRBD2 (5 bases). Germline values: CDR1 WSHSY, CDR2 SAAADI. V shed 6 bases and J shed 5 bases, with 25 bases lying between them. The CDR3 is 18 amino acids. The CDR3 reads CASSAVLEAIGSTGELFF. In DNA, the CDR3 is TGCGCCAGCAGCGCCGTACTAGAGGCAATTGGTTCTACCGGGGAGCTGTTTTTT.

This clonotype came up many times. The chain links TRBV30 to TRBJ1-2; D call uncertain. The CDR3 spans 12 residues. The germline V gene encodes CDR1 GTSNPN and CDR2 SVGIG (reference sequence). Trimming shortened V by 0 bases and J by 6 bases, and 8 bases separated the two germline ends. CDR3 bases: TGTGCCTGGAGTGTACGGGATGATGGCTACACCTTC. It specifies CAWSVRDDGYTF.

This clonotype came up many times. The rearrangement links TRBV7-9 to TRBJ2-7, with 10 positions matching TRBD1. After removal of 2 bases from V and 6 bases from J, the junction contained 10 bases not matched to a gene. The CDR3 extends over 16 amino acids. Germline V lookup: CDR1 SEHNR, CDR2 FQNEAQ (reference sequence). The CDR3 sequence: CASSLPGGTGDREQYF. The CDR3 DNA reads as TGTGCCAGCAGCTTACCAGGCGGGACAGGGGATCGCGAGCAGTACTTC.

This clonotype showed up many times. The chain uses TRBV6-1 and TRBJ2-5; 7 bases match TRBD2. The V segment lost 10 bases and the J segment 1 base; nucleotides outside the gene matches: 15. Germline-derived CDR1 and CDR2 are MNHNS and SASEGT. The CDR3 extends over 16 amino acids. The CDR3, as DNA: TGTGCCACCCCACGCACATGGCGGGGGACCCAAGAGACCCAGTACTTC. This gives the protein CATPRTWRGTQETQYF.

Only a few counts were recorded for this clonotype. The V gene is TRBV5-6, the J gene TRBJ2-7, with TRBD2 as a possible D gene (6 bases). The V end lost 3 bases, the J end lost 0 bases, and 7 bases lay between the germline ends. The CDR3 totals 13 residues. Germline CDR1 and CDR2: SGHDT and YYEEEE. For the CDR3, the DNA is TGTGCCAGCAGCTCCGGGGGCTCCTACGAGCAGTACTTC. Translation: CASSSGGSYEQYF.

About this clonotype itself: A much larger clone differs by one base, so this may be a read error. This chain uses TRBV9 with TRBJ2-7, with 10 bases lining up with TRBD1. The V gene's germline CDR1 is SGDLS and CDR2 YYNGEE. The CDR3 is 14 amino acids. The J segment lost 3 bases and the V segment lost 4 bases, leaving 4 bases of the junction unmatched. This chain's CDR3 is CASSPGTGVYEQYF. CDR3 sequence (DNA): TGTGCCAGCAGCCCCGGGACAGGGGTCTACGAGCAGTACTTC. The complete variable domain, with remaining parts taken from reference TRBV9 and TRBJ2-7, reads DSGVTQTPKHLITATGQRVTLRCSPRSGDLSVYWYQQSLDQGLQFLIQYYNGEERAKGNILERFSAQQFPDLHSELNLSSLELGDSALYFCASSPGTGVYEQYFGPGTRLTVT.

This clonotype appeared many times. The chain carries TRBV3-1 and TRBJ2-2, with 9 positions matching TRBD2. This CDR3 has 14 residues. Trimming at V came to 6 bases and at J to 6 bases, leaving 5 bases not matched to a gene. The germline CDR1 and CDR2 sequences are LGHDT and YNNKEL (reference sequence). Here the CDR3 reads CASSRLAEAGELFF. As DNA, the CDR3 is TGTGCCAGCAGTCGACTAGCGGAAGCCGGGGAGCTGTTTTTT.

Regarding this clonotype: It may be a read error: a sequence one base away is much more abundant. The gene calls are TRBV5-1 and TRBJ2-1, with 9 bases that match TRBD2. The CDR3 is 16 amino acids. Germline loops: CDR1 SGHRS, CDR2 YFSETQ. The CDR3 coding sequence is TGCGCCAGCAGCTGGGGGTTAGCGGGAGCCTACAATGAGCGGTTCTTC. Translating it yields CASSWGLAGAYNERFF.

The sample holds many counts of this clonotype. The chain recombines TRBV9 with TRBJ1-4; 9 bases fit TRBD1. Germline CDR1 reads SGDLS; CDR2 reads YYNGEE. This CDR3 has 17 amino acids. V shed 0 bases and J 4 bases; nucleotides not matched to a gene: 7. In DNA, the CDR3 is TGTGCCAGCAGCGTAGGAAGGACAGGGGCCTTTAATGAAAAACTGTTTTTT. This translates into CASSVGRTGAFNEKLFF.